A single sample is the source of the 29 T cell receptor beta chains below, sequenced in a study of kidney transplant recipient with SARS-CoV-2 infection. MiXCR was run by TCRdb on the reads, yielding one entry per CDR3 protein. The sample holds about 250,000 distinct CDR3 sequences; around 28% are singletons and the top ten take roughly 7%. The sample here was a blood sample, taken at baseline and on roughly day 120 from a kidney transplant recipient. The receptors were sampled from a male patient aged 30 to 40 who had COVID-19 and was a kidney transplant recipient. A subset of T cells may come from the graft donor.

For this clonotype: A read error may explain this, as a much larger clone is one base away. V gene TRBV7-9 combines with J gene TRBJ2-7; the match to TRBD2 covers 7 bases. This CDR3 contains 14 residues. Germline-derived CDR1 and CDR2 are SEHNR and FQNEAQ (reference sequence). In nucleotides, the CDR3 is TGTGCCAGCAGCTCGGGCGGGGGTTCCTGCGAGCAGTACTTC. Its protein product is CASSSGGGSCEQYF.

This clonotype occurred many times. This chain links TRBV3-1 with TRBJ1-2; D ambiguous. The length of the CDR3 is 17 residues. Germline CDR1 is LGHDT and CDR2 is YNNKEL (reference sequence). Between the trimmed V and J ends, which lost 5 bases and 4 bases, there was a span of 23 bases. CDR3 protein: CASSMLDTLRKTYGYTF. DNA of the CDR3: TGTGCCAGCAGCATGCTCGACACCCTTCGAAAGACCTATGGCTACACCTTC.

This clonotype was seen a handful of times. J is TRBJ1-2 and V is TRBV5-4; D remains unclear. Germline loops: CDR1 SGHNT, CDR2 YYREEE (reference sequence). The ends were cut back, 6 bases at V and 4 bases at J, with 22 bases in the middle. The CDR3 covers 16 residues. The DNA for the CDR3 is TGTGCCAGCATGACCAACGTACCAGGAAAGACCTATGGCTACACCTTC. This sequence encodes CASMTNVPGKTYGYTF.

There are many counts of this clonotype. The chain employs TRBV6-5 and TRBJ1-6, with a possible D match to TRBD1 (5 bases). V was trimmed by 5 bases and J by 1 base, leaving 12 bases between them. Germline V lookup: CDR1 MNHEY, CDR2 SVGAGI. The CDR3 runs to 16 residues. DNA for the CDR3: TGTGCCAGCAGTGAGGGTGGGGGGTCCTATAATTCACCCCTCCACTTT. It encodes CASSEGGGSYNSPLHF.

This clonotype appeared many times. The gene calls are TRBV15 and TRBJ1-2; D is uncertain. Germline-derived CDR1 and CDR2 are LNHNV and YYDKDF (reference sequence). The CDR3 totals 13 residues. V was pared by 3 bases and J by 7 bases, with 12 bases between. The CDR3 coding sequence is TGTGCCACCAGCAGCTCAGGACGGCTTGGCTACACCTTC. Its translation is CATSSSGRLGYTF.

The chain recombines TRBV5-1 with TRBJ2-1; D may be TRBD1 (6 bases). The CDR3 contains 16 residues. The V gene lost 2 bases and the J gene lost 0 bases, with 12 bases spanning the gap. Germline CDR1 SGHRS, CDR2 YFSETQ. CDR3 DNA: TGCGCCAGCAGCTTTTGGACAGCCCGCTCCTACAATGAGCAGTTCTTC. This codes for CASSFWTARSYNEQFF.

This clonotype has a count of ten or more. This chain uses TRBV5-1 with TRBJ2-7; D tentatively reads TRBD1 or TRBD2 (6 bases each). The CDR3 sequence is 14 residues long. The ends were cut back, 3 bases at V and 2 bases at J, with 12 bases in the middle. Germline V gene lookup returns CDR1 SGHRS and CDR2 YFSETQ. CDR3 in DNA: TGCGCCAGCAGCTGGGGGGACAATCCCTACGAGCAGTACTTC. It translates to CASSWGDNPYEQYF.

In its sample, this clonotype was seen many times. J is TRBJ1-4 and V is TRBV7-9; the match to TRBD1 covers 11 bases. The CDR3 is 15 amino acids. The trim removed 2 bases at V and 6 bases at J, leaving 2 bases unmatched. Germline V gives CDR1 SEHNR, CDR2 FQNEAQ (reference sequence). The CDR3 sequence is CASSLLGQGDEKLFF. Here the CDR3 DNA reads TGTGCCAGCAGCTTATTGGGACAGGGGGATGAAAAACTGTTTTTT. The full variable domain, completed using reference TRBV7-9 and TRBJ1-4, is DTGVSQNPRHKITKRGQNVTFRCDPISEHNRLYWYRQTLGQGPEFLTYFQNEAQLEKSRLLSDRFSAERPKGSFSTLEIQRTEQGDSAMYLCASSLLGQGDEKLFFGSGTQLSVL.

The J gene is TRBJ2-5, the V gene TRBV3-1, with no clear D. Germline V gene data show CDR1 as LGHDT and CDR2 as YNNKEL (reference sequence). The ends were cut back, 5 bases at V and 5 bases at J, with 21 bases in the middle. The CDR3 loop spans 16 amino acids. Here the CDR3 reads CASSYLDLSFSETQYF. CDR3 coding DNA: TGTGCCAGCAGCTATTTAGATCTTTCTTTCTCTGAGACCCAGTACTTC.

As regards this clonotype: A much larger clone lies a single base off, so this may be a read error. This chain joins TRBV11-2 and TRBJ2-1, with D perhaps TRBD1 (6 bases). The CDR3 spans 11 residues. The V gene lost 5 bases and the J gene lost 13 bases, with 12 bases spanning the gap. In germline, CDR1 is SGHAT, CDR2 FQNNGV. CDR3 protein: CASSPPGQQFF. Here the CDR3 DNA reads TGTGCCAGCAGCCCTCCGGGACAACAGTTCTTC. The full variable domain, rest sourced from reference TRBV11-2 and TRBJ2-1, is EAGVAQSPRYKIIEKRQSVAFWCNPISGHATLYWYQQILGQGPKLLIQFQNNGVVDDSQLPKDRFSAERLKGVDSTLKIQPAKLEDSAVYLCASSPPGQQFFGPGTRLTVL.

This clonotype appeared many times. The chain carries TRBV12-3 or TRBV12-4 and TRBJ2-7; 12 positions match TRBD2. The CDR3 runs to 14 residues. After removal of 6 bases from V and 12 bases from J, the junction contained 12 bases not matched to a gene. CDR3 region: CASREETSGRGPYF. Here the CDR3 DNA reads TGTGCCAGCAGGGAGGAGACTAGCGGGAGAGGGCCGTACTTC.

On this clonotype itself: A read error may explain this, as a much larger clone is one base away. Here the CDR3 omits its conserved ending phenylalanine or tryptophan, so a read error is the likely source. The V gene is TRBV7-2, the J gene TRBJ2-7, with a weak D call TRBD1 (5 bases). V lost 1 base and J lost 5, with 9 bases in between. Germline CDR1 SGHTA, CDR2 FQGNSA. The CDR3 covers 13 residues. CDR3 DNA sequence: TGTGCCAGCAGCTTAGGTGGGGCCGACGAGCAGTACTTG. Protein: CASSLGGADEQYL.

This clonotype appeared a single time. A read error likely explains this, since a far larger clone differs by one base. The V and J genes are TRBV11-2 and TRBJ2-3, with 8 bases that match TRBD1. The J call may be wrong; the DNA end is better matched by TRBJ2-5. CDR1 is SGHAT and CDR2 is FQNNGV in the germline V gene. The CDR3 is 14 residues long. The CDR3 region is CASSTGQVEGTQYF. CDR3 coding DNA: TGTGCCAGCAGCACGGGACAGGTTGAAGGGACCCAGTACTTC.

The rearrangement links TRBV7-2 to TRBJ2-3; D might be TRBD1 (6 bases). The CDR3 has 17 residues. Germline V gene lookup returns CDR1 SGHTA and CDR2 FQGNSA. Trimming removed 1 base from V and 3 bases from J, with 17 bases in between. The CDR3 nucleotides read TGTGCCAGCAGCTTAGACCTATGGGGGCGAAAGACAGATACGCAGTATTTT. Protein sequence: CASSLDLWGRKTDTQYF.

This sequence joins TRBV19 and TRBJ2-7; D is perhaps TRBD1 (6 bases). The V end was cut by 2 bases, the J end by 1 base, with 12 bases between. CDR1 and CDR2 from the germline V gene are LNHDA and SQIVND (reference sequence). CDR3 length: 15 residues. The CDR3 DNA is TGTGCCAGTAGTATACCAGACAGGCCGTCCTACGAGCAGTACTTC. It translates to CASSIPDRPSYEQYF.

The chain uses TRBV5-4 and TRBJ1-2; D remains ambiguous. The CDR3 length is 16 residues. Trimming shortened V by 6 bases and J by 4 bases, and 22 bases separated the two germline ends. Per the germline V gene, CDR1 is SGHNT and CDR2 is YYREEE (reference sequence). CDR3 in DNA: TGTGCCAGCAATAACCGCGTACCAGGAAAGACCTATGGCTACACCTTC. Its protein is CASNNRVPGKTYGYTF.

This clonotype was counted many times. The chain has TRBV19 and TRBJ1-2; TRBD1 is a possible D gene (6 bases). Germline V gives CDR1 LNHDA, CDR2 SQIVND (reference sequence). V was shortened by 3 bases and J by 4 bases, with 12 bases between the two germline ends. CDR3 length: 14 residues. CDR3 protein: CASSIGGSSYGYTF. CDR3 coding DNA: TGTGCCAGTAGTATTGGGGGCAGCTCCTATGGCTACACCTTC.

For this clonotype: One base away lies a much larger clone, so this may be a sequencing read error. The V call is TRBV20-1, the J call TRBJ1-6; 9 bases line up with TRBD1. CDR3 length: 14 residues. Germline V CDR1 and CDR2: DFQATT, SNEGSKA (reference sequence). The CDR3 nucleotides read TGCAGTGCTCCGAGGACAGGGGCTAATCCACCCCTCCACTTT. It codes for CSAPRTGANPPLHF.

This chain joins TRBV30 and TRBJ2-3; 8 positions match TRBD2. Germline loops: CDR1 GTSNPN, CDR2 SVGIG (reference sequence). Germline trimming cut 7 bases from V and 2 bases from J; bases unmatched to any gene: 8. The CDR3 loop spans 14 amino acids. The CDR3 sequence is CASRASGYTDTQYF. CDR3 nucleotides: TGTGCCTCCCGGGCTAGCGGGTACACAGATACGCAGTATTTT.

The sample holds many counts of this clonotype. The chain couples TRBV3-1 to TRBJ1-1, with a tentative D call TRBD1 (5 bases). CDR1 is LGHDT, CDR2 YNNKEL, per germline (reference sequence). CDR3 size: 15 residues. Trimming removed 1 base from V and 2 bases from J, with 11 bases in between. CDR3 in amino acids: CASSQGLGANTEAFF. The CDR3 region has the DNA TGTGCCAGCAGCCAAGGTCTTGGGGCCAACACTGAAGCTTTCTTT.

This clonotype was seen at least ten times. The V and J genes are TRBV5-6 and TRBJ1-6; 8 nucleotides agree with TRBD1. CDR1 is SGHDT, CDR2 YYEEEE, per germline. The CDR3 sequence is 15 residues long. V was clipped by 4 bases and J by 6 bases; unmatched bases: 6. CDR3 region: CASSGDRGSNSPLHF. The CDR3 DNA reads TGTGCCAGCAGCGGAGACAGGGGATCTAATTCACCCCTCCACTTT.

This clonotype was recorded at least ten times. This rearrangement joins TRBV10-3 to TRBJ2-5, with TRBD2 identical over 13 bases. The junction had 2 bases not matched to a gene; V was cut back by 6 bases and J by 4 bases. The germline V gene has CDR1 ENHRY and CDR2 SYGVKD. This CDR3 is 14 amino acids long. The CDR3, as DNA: TGTGCCATCAGGGGGACTAGCGGGGCAGAGACCCAGTACTTC. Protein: CAIRGTSGAETQYF.

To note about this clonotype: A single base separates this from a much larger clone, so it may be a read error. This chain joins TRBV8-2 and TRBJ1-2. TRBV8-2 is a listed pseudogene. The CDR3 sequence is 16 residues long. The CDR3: CGSPDFDSRKTHGYTF. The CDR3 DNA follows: TGTGGCAGTCCAGACTTTGATAGCCGAAAGACCCATGGCTACACCTTC.

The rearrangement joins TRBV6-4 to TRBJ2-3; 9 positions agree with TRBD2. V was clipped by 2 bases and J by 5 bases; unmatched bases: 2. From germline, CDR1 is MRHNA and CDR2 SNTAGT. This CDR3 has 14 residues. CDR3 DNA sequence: TGTGCCAGCAGTGACGCGGGGGGGCAAGATACGCAGTATTTT. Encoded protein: CASSDAGGQDTQYF.

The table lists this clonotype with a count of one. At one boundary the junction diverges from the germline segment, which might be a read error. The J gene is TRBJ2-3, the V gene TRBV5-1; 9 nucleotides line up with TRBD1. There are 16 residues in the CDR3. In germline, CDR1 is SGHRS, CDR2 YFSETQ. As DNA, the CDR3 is TGCGTCAGCAGCACAGCCGGGACAGGGATGCCAGATACGCAGTATTTT. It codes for CVSSTAGTGMPDTQYF.

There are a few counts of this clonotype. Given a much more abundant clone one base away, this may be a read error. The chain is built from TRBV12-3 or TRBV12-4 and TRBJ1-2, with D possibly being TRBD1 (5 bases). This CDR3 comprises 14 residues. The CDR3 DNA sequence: TGTGCCAACAGTTTTTCCGGGGCGGTCTATGGCTACACCTTC. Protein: CANSFSGAVYGYTF.

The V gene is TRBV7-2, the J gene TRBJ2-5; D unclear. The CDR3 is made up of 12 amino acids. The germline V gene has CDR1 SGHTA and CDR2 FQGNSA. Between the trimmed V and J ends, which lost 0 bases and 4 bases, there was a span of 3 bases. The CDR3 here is CASSLAPETQYF. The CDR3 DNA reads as TGTGCCAGCAGCTTAGCCCCAGAGACCCAGTACTTC. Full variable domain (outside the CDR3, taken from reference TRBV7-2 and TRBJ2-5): GAGVSQSPSNKVTEKGKDVELRCDPISGHTALYWYRQSLGQGLEFLIYFQGNSAPDKSGLPSDRFSAERTGGSVSTLTIQRTQQEDSAVYLCASSLAPETQYFGPGTRLLVL.

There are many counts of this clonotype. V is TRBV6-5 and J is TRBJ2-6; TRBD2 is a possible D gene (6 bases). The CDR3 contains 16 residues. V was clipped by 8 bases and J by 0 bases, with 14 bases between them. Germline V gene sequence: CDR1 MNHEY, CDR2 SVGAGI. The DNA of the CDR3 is TGTGCCAGCCTCAGGGAGGTGTACTCTGGGGCCAACGTCCTGACTTTC. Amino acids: CASLREVYSGANVLTF.

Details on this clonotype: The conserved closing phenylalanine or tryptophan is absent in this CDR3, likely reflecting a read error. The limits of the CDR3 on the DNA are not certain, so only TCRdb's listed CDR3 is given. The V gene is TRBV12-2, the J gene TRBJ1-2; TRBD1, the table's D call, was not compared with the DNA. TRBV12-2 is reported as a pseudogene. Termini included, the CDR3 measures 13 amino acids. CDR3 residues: CASRSPGNYGYTL.